A selection of T cell receptor beta chains follows, all from one sample in a study of T cells after yellow fever vaccination. MiXCR, applied by TCRdb to the 5' RACE reads, yields one record per CDR3 protein. Among 300,000 to 350,000 distinct CDR3 sequences listed, roughly 7.5% were seen once. The sample consisted of PBMCs, taken about 41 days after the first yellow fever vaccination. Every receptor here comes from a man aged 18 to 30 who received the YFV17D yellow fever vaccine. Each CDR3 is given with its conserved first and last residue. D genes are given only for firm matches. The size field is filled for only some rows; it gives once, few, many or a size class.

v_call	j_call	d_call	clone_size	cdr3_nt	cdr3_aa
TRBV7-8	TRBJ2-3	.	.	TGTGCCAGCAGCAGAGCCGCCGGGACGAGAGAGGCCACAGATACGCAGTATTTT	CASSRAAGTREATDTQYF
TRBV6-1	TRBJ1-4	.	many	TGTGCCACCAAGGTCATCAGGGACGATGAAAAACTGTTTTTT	CATKVIRDDEKLFF
TRBV7-9	TRBJ2-5	.	.	TGTGCCAGCAGCTTAGCGCGCAGGGTGAGGGAGACCCAGTACTTC	CASSLARRVRETQYF
TRBV4-2	TRBJ2-5	.	few	TGTGCCAGCAGCCAAGCAGCGTCCGGCCGGGAGACCCAGTACTTC	CASSQAASGRETQYF
TRBV12-3/TRBV12-4	TRBJ1-5	.	few	TGTGCCAGCCTCCCTGATCAGCCCCAGCATTTT	CASLPDQPQHF
TRBV11-1	TRBJ1-5	TRBD1	few	TGTGCCAGCAGCTTATCCGAGTGGGCAGGGGGAAGGGGGAATCAGCCCCAGCATTTT	CASSLSEWAGGRGNQPQHF
TRBV20-1	TRBJ2-7	TRBD1	few	TGCAGTGCTAGCGACAGGGAGCCCTACGAGCAGTACTTC	CSASDREPYEQYF
TRBV3-1	TRBJ1-2	.	few	TGTGCCAGCAGCCGCGCGCACAATCCTAACTATGGCTACACCTTC	CASSRAHNPNYGYTF
TRBV5-6	TRBJ2-5	TRBD1	few	TGTGCCAGCAGCAGGACAGGAGCGGAGACCCAGTACTTC	CASSRTGAETQYF
TRBV18	TRBJ1-5	TRBD1	few	TGTGCCAGCTCGGCAGGGGGCCTGGATCAGCCCCAGCATTTT	CASSAGGLDQPQHF
TRBV7-9	TRBJ1-1	.	.	TGTGCCAGCAGTCAGGTAGACAGATGGAACACTGAAGCTTTCTTT	CASSQVDRWNTEAFF
TRBV5-1	TRBJ2-5	TRBD2	.	TGCGCCAGCTATTTGACTAGCGGGGAAGAGACCCAGTACTTC	CASYLTSGEETQYF
TRBV6-1	TRBJ2-1	TRBD1	.	TGTGCCAGCAGCTTGGGACAGGGAGGTAGCTATGAGCAGTTCTTC	CASSLGQGGSYEQFF
TRBV6-5	TRBJ2-5	.	many	TGTGCCAGCAGTTACTCCGCAGGGTGGGCAGAGACCCAGTACTTC	CASSYSAGWAETQYF
TRBV6-6	TRBJ2-7	TRBD1	.	TGTGCCAGCAGTTATCCGACAGGGTCGCAGTACTTC	CASSYPTGSQYF
TRBV4-2	TRBJ1-1	TRBD1	few	TGTGCCAGCAGCCAGAAACAGGGGACGGGGTTGATGAACACTGAAGCTTTCTTT	CASSQKQGTGLMNTEAFF
TRBV7-6	TRBJ1-3	.	few	TGTGCCAGCAGCTTAGTCGGGGGCTCTGGAAACACCATATATTTT	CASSLVGGSGNTIYF
TRBV9	TRBJ1-1	.	.	TGTGCCAGCAGCGTACACCAGGACCTTGACACTGAAGCTTTCTTT	CASSVHQDLDTEAFF
TRBV19	TRBJ2-3	.	few	TGTGCCAGTCAAGACATTTTTTTCCACACAGATACGCAGTATTTT	CASQDIFFHTDTQYF
TRBV4-3	TRBJ2-1	.	few	TGCGCCAGCAGCCAAGATTTTCAGAGACGGCCTTACAATGAGCAGTTCTTC	CASSQDFQRRPYNEQFF
TRBV5-1	TRBJ2-1	TRBD1	.	TGCGCCAGCAGCTTGTTGGGGACAGGGTACAATGAGCAGTTCTTC	CASSLLGTGYNEQFF
TRBV5-1	TRBJ1-1	.	.	TGCGCCAGCAGCTTTTCCCCGGAGATGAACACTGAAGCTTTCTTT	CASSFSPEMNTEAFF
TRBV7-7	TRBJ2-5	.	.	TGTGCCAGCAGCTTAAATATAGAACCTCAAGAGACCCAGTACTTC	CASSLNIEPQETQYF
TRBV7-9	TRBJ2-2	.	few	TGTGCCAGACAGGATCCCGGGGAGCTGTTTTTT	CARQDPGELFF